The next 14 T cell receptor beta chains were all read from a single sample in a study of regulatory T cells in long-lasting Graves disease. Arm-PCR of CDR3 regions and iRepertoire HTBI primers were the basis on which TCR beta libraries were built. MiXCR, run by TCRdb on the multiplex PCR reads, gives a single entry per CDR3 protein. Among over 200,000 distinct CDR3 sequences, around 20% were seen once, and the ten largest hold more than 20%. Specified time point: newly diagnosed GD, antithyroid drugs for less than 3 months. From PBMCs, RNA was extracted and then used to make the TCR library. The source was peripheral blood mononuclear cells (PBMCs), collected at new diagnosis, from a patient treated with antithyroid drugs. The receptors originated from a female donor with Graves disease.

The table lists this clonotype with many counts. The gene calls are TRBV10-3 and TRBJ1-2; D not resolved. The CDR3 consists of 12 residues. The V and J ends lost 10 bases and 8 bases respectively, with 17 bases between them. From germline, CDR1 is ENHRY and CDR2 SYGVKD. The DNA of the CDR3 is TGTGCCACTACAGAGTTACTATCCGGCTACACCTTC. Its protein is CATTELLSGYTF.

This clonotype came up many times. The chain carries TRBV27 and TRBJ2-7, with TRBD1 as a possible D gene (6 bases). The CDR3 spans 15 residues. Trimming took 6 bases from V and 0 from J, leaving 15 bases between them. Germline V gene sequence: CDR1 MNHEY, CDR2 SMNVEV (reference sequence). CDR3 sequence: CASSRSIGGSYEQYF. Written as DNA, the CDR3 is TGTGCCAGCAGCCGCTCCATAGGGGGCTCCTACGAGCAGTACTTC.

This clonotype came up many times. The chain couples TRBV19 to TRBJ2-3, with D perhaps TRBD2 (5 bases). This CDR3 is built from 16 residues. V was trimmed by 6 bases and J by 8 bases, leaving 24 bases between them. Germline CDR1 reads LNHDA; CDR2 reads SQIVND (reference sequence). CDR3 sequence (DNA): TGTGCCAGTAGCCTCTCACGTGGGAGTGGTGGAGGTACGCAGTATTTT. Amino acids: CASSLSRGSGGGTQYF. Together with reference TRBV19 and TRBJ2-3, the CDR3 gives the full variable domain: DGGITQSPKYLFRKEGQNVTLSCEQNLNHDAMYWYRQDPGQGLRLIYYSQIVNDFQKGDIAEGYSVSREKKESFPLTVTSAQKNPTAFYLCASSLSRGSGGGTQYFGPGTRLTVL.

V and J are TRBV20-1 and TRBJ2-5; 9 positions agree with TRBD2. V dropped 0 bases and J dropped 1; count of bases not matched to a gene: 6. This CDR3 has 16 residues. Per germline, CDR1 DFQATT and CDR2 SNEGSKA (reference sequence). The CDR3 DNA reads TGCAGTGCTAGAGATGTAGCGGGAGAGATCCAAGAGACCCAGTACTTC. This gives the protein CSARDVAGEIQETQYF.

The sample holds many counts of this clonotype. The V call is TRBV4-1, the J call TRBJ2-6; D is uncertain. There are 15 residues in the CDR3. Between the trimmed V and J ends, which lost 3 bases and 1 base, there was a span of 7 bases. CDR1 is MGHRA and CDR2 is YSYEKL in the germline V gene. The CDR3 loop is CASSQTLSGANVLTF. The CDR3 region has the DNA TGCGCCAGCAGCCAGACACTTTCTGGGGCCAACGTCCTGACTTTC.

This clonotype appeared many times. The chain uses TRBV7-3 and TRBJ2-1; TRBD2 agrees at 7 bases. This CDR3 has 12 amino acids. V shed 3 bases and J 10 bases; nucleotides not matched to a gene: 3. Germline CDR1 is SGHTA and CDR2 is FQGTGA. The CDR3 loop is CASSFGGKEQFF. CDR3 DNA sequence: TGTGCCAGCAGCTTCGGGGGGAAAGAGCAGTTCTTC. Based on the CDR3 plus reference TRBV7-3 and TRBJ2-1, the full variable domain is GAGVSQTPSNKVTEKGKYVELRCDPISGHTALYWYRQSLGQGPEFLIYFQGTGAADDSGLPNDRFFAVRPEGSVSTLKIQRTERGDSAVYLCASSFGGKEQFFGPGTRLTVL.

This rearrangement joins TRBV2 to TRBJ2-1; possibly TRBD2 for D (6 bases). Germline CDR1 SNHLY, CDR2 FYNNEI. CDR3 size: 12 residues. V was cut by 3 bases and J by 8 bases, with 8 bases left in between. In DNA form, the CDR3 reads TGTGCCAGCAGTGAGGAGGGACATGAGCAGTTCTTC. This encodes CASSEEGHEQFF.

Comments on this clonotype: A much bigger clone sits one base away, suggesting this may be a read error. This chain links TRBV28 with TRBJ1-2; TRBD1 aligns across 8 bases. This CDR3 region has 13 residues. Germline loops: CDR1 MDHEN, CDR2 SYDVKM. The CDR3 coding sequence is TGTGCCAGCAGCACGACAGGGGTCAGCGGCTGCACCTTC. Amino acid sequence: CASSTTGVSGCTF.

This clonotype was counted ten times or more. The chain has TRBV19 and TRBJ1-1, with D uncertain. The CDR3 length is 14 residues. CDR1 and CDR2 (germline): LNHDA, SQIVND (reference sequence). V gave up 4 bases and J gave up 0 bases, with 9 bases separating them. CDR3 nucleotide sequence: TGTGCCAGTAGTACTCAAGGGCTGAACACTGAAGCTTTCTTT. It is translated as CASSTQGLNTEAFF.

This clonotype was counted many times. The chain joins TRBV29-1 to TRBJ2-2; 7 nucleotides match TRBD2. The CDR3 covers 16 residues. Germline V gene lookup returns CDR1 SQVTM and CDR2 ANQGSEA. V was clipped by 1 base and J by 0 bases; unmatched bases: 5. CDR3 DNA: TGCAGCGTTGAAGGACCGGCGGGGGCGAACACCGGGGAGCTGTTTTTT. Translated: CSVEGPAGANTGELFF.

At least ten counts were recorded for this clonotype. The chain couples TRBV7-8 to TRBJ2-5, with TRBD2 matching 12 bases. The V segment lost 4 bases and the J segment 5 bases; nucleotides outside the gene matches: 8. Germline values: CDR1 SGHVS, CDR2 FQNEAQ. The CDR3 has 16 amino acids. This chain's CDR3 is CASSSLAGGPGETQYF. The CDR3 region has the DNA TGTGCCAGCAGCTCCCTAGCGGGAGGGCCGGGGGAGACCCAGTACTTC.

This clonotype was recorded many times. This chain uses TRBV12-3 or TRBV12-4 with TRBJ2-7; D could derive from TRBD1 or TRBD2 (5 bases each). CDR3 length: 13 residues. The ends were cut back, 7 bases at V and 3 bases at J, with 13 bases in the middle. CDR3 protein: CASNRGDYYEQYF. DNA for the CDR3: TGTGCCAGCAATCGAGGGGATTACTACGAGCAGTACTTC.

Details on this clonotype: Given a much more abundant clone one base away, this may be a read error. The CDR3 region is CASIYRQLSGANVLTF. The CDR3 DNA reads as TGTGCCAGCATTTACAGGCAGCTCTCTGGGGCCAACGTCCTGACTTTC. The V call is TRBV6-5, the J call TRBJ2-6; TRBD1 might be the D (5 bases). Germline V gene lookup returns CDR1 MNHEY and CDR2 SVGAGI. The CDR3 contains 16 residues.

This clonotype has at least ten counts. The DNA of the CDR3 is TGTGCCAGCAGTGCCCGGGACGGACACTATGGCTACACCTTC. Protein: CASSARDGHYGYTF. This rearrangement joins TRBV28 to TRBJ1-2, with D maybe TRBD1 (5 bases). Trimming left V 5 bases short and J 3 bases short, with 13 bases between. Germline loops: CDR1 MDHEN, CDR2 SYDVKM. This CDR3 comprises 14 residues.